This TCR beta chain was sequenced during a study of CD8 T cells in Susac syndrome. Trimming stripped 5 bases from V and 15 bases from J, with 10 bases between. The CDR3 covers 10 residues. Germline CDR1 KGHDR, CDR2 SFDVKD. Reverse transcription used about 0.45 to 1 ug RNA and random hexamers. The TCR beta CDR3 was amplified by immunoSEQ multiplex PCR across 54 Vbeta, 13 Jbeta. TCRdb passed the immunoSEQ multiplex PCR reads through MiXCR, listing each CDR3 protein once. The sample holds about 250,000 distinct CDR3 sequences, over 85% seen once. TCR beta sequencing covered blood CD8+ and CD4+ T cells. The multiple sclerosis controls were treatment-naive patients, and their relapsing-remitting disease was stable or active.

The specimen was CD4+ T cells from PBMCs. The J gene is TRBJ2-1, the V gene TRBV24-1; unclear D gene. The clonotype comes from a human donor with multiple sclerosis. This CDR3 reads CATSVGQAFF. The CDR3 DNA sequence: TGTGCCACCAGTGTCGGGCAAGCGTTCTTC.